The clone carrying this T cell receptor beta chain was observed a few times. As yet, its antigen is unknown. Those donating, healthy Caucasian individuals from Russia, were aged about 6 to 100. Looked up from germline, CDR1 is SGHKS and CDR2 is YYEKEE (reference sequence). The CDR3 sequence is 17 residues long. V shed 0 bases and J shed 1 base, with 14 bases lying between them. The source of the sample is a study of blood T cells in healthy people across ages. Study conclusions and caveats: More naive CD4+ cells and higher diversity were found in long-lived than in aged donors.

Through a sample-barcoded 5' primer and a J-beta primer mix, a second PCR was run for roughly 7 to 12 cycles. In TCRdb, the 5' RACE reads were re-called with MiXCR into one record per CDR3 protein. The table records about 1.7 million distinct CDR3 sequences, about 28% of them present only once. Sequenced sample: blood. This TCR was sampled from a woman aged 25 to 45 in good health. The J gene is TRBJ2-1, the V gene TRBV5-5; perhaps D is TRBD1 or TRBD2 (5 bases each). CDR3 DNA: TGTGCCAGCAGCTTGGAGGGGACCTGGCGATCCTACAATGAGCAGTTCTTC. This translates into CASSLEGTWRSYNEQFF.